This TCR beta chain was sequenced in a study of shared clonotypes between healthy human individuals. On the study more broadly: Aged between 18 and 49, the donors were a couple of women and three men.

In regard to this clone: Its antigen is undetermined.

Study-wide results and caveats: Represented diversity (both genetic and exposure-history) was limited by the small number of donors.

The study enrolled healthy HIV-negative adults without recent acute infections or vaccinations as donors. Sequencing was performed with immunoSEQ multiplex PCR; in TCRdb, only in-frame clones are kept and a portion is missing. The table has over 850,000 clones, about 84% seen once; the top ten hold approximately 0.5%. Sequencing used memory CD4+ T cells from PBMCs. As for subset: CD45RA-negative fraction. This clonotype was obtained from a man aged 18 to 30 in good health. Some clones in this sample may be carry-over from other donors' samples.

CDR3 bases: TGCGCCAGCAGCTTGGCCGGAGTGGGTCTAACAGATACGCAGTATTTT. This codes for CASSLAGVGLTDTQYF. The chain uses TRBV5-1 and TRBJ2-3; D unresolved. The V gene lost 0 bases and the J gene lost 3 bases, with 14 bases spanning the gap. CDR3 length equals 16 residues. CDR1 and CDR2 (germline): SGHRS, YFSETQ.